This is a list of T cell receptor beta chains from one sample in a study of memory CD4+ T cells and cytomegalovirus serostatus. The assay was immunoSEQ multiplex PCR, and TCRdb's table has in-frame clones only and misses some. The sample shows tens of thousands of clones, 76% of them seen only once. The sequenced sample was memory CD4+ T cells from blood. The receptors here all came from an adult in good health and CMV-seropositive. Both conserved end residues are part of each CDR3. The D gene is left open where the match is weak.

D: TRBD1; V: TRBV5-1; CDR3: CASSPTGQGLNGYTF
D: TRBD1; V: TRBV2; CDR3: CASSADLGTAFSGANVLTF
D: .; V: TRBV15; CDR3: CATSREQNTGELFF
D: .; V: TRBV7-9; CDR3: CASSRPHSGRWNGTGELFF
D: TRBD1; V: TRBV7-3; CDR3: CASSAGTGGSEQFF
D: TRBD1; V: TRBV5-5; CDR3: CASSLNLDRATQYF
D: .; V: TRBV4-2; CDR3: CASSQDLDGLGGYTF
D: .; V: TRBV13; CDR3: CASSLGTGSSTDTQYF
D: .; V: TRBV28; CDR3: CASSLGTSTTGETQYF
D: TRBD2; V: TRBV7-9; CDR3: CASSFGTSDPFF
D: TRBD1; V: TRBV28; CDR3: CASSLAGGYQPQHF
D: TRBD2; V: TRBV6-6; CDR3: CASSYSTSGSQETQYF
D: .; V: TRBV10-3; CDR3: CAISEEGGVGSYEQYF
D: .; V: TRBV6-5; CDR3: CASSAAVNTEAFF
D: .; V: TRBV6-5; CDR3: CASSYKRAETEAFF
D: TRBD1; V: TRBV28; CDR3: CASSLLTLGQVVTTGELFF
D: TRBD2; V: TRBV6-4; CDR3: CASSVLAGGTDTQYF
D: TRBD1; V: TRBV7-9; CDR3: CASSRTGPYGYTF
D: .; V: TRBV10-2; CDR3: CASSVIRQNYGYTF
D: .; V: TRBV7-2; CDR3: CASSLETGFATAYEQYF
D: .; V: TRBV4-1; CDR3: CASSQGGTRFNEQYF
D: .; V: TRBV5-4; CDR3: CASSLVGDGEQFF
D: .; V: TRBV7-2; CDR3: CASSLAPSSEQYF
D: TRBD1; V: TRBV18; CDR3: CASSNGGQVLYEQYF
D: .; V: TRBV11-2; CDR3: CASSPTGNTIYF
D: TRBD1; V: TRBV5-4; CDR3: CASSSDRGTSKGSYEQYF
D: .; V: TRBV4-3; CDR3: CASSQGGWADTQYF
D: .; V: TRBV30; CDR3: CAWSGGMNTEAFF
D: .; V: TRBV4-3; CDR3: CASSQDKWAETQYF
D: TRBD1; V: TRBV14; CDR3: CASSQDRGRGGYTF
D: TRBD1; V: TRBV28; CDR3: CASSLPGGLEAFF
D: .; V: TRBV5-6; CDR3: CASSLGGPSYGYTF
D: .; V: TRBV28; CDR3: CASSPNSRSDPPLHF
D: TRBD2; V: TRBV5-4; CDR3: CASSIDSGGSYNEQFF
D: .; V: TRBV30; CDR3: CAWRPGPTYEQYF
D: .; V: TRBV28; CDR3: CASSPQVGGYTF
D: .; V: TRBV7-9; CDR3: CASSSHSGRRSGNTIYF
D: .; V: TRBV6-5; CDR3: CASRPGESSGNIIYF
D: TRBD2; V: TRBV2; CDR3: CASSERGRAQYF
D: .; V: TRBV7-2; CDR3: CASSSPDYEQYF
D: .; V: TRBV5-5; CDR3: CASSPGRRNEKLFF
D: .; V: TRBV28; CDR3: CASIHYGEGGEQYF
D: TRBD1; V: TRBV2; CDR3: CASRPGTGYEQYF
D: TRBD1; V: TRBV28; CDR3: CASRIRRDRVGGLGGYTF
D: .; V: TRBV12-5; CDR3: CASGYTGTEQFF
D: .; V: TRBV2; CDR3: CASSPQTEAFF